Below, 24 T cell receptor beta chains from the same sample are listed, as sequenced in a study of post-analysis software for immune sequencing data. Study-level findings and limits: Four or five TRBV segments, including TRBV5-6, TRBV5-1 and TRBV20-1, were more frequent in patients than controls.

Each TCR beta cDNA library carried unique molecular identifiers. TCRdb re-analysed the PCR reads in MiXCR, keeping a single row per CDR3 protein. The sample lists about 820,000 distinct CDR3 sequences, approximately 50% occurring once. No antigen has been identified for these receptors. The sample taken for sequencing was blood. Every receptor here comes from a girl aged 5-17 years with multiple sclerosis.

V is TRBV10-3 and J is TRBJ1-1; a weak D match, TRBD1 (6 bases). Germline CDR1 ENHRY, CDR2 SYGVKD. This CDR3 comprises 15 residues. The ends were cut back, 7 bases at V and 5 bases at J, with 20 bases in the middle. The DNA for the CDR3 is TGTGCCATCACCGAAATGCAGGGGCGGGGGACTGAAGCTTTCTTT. It yields the protein CAITEMQGRGTEAFF.

V and J are TRBV12-3 or TRBV12-4 and TRBJ2-2; D remains unclear. This CDR3 has 15 amino acids. The V gene lost 5 bases and the J gene lost 0 bases, with 10 bases spanning the gap. The CDR3 loop is CASSPIGPNTGELFF. CDR3 coding DNA: TGTGCCAGCAGTCCCATAGGCCCGAACACCGGGGAGCTGTTTTTT.

There are a few counts of this clonotype. This rearrangement joins TRBV5-4 to TRBJ2-3; D remains ambiguous. V was clipped by 4 bases and J by 1 base, with 10 bases between them. This CDR3 comprises 14 residues. Germline assignment: CDR1 SGHNT and CDR2 YYREEE (reference sequence). The CDR3 loop reads CASSPRSRTDTQYF. As DNA, the CDR3 is TGTGCCAGCAGCCCGCGAAGCCGCACAGATACGCAGTATTTT.

V is TRBV25-1 and J is TRBJ1-2; D unclear. The V end was cut by 3 bases, the J end by 0 bases, with 14 bases between. CDR3 length: 16 amino acids. Per germline, CDR1 MGHDK and CDR2 SYGVNS. The CDR3 DNA sequence: TGTGCCAGCAGTGACCCCGGCCGGGCAGCTAACTATGGCTACACCTTC. Protein: CASSDPGRAANYGYTF.

The chain couples TRBV27 to TRBJ1-2; TRBD1 aligns across 9 bases. V lost 8 bases, J lost 6 bases, and 10 bases stayed unmatched. Looked up from germline, CDR1 is MNHEY and CDR2 is SMNVEV (reference sequence). This CDR3 contains 14 residues. The CDR3 DNA follows: TGTGCCAGCGCCACCGGGACAGGGATGGATGGCTACACCTTC. Protein: CASATGTGMDGYTF.

The V call is TRBV28, the J call TRBJ2-3, with TRBD1 matching 7 bases. The CDR3 contains 14 residues. V shed 4 bases and J 4 bases; nucleotides not matched to a gene: 5. CDR1 and CDR2 (germline): MDHEN, SYDVKM. This CDR3 reads CASSSYRGADTQYF. In DNA, the CDR3 is TGTGCCAGCAGTTCTTACAGGGGCGCAGATACGCAGTATTTT.

V and J are TRBV29-1 and TRBJ2-3; a weak D match, TRBD2 (6 bases). Germline V gene sequence: CDR1 SQVTM, CDR2 ANQGSEA. The CDR3 is 14 amino acids. Trimming cost V 7 bases and J 7 bases, with 21 bases left between them. The chain's CDR3 is CSGERDSLSNTQYF. CDR3 DNA: TGCAGCGGGGAAAGGGACTCCCTTTCCAATACGCAGTATTTT.

The chain joins TRBV4-1 to TRBJ2-7; either TRBD1 or TRBD2 may fit D (6 bases each). Germline V gene sequence: CDR1 MGHRA, CDR2 YSYEKL. The CDR3 runs to 16 residues. V lost 3 bases and J lost 2, with 17 bases in between. The CDR3 here is CASSHMPRDNTYEQYF. In nucleotides, the CDR3 is TGCGCCAGCAGCCACATGCCGCGGGACAACACCTACGAGCAGTACTTC.

The chain couples TRBV20-1 to TRBJ2-5; tentative D call: TRBD1 (5 bases). The CDR3 extends over 13 amino acids. CDR1 and CDR2 from the germline V gene are DFQATT and SNEGSKA (reference sequence). Trimming pared 1 base from V and 2 bases from J, leaving 8 bases between. The CDR3 protein is CSARAPGQETQYF. DNA of the CDR3: TGCAGTGCTAGAGCCCCAGGGCAAGAGACCCAGTACTTC.

The chain carries TRBV29-1 and TRBJ1-2; tentative D call: TRBD1 (5 bases). The CDR3 runs to 15 residues. Germline V CDR1 and CDR2: SQVTM, ANQGSEA. The ends were cut back, 4 bases at V and 4 bases at J, with 19 bases in the middle. For the CDR3, the DNA is TGCAGCGTTGTTATGATGGACTCGAGGGGCTATGGCTACACCTTC. Protein product: CSVVMMDSRGYGYTF.

V is TRBV20-1 and J is TRBJ2-1; the D call may be TRBD1 or TRBD2 (5 bases each). V lost 3 bases and J lost 6, with 9 bases in between. This CDR3 contains 12 residues. CDR1 and CDR2 from the germline V gene are DFQATT and SNEGSKA (reference sequence). In DNA form, the CDR3 reads TGCAGTGCTAGCGAGGGGCCCAATGAGCAGTTCTTC. Its protein is CSASEGPNEQFF.

The chain has TRBV5-1 and TRBJ1-2; D may be TRBD1 (5 bases). The CDR3 sequence is 12 residues long. V was shortened by 7 bases and J by 6 bases, with 13 bases between the two germline ends. Germline CDR1 and CDR2: SGHRS and YFSETQ. The CDR3 nucleotides read TGCGCCAGCGGTAGCCAGGGCCATGGCTACACCTTC. Its protein is CASGSQGHGYTF.

The J gene is TRBJ2-5, the V gene TRBV7-9; no clear D. From germline, CDR1 is SEHNR and CDR2 FQNEAQ (reference sequence). Trimming cost V 0 bases and J 9 bases, with 17 bases left between them. This CDR3 region has 15 residues. CDR3 nucleotide sequence: TGTGCCAGCAGCTTAGCGCTCCGACTCCGAGCAGCCCAGTACTTC. This sequence encodes CASSLALRLRAAQYF.

This clonotype was counted a few times. The chain couples TRBV7-2 to TRBJ2-7; TRBD2 is a possible D gene (6 bases). CDR3 length: 15 amino acids. The germline gives CDR1 SGHTA, CDR2 FQGNSA. Trimming cost V 6 bases and J 4 bases, with 19 bases left between them. CDR3 amino acids: CASSCCPGTFYEQYF. For the CDR3, the DNA is TGTGCCAGCAGTTGCTGTCCCGGGACTTTTTACGAGCAGTACTTC.

The chain carries TRBV29-1 and TRBJ2-1; D gene unclear. The V gene lost 6 bases and the J gene lost 10 bases, with 10 bases spanning the gap. From germline, CDR1 is SQVTM and CDR2 ANQGSEA. This CDR3 has 10 amino acids. The CDR3 nucleotides are TGCAGCGTGGGCATGGCAGAGCAGTTCTTC. Translation: CSVGMAEQFF.

The chain has TRBV6-6 and TRBJ2-7, with D perhaps TRBD1 (6 bases). Per germline, CDR1 MNHNY and CDR2 SVGAGI (reference sequence). V dropped 6 bases and J dropped 3 bases, with 12 bases sitting between them. The CDR3 consists of 13 residues. CDR3 in amino acids: CASSTQGNYEQYF. For the CDR3, the DNA is TGTGCCAGCAGCACGCAGGGGAACTACGAGCAGTACTTC.

This clonotype was observed a few times. The V call is TRBV29-1, the J call TRBJ2-2; D is undetermined. V was shortened by 4 bases and J by 5 bases, with 8 bases between the two germline ends. Germline values: CDR1 SQVTM, CDR2 ANQGSEA. The CDR3 has 12 residues. The CDR3, as DNA: TGCAGCGTTGGACGTTTAACCGGGGAGCTGTTTTTT. It encodes CSVGRLTGELFF.

This chain connects TRBV29-1 to TRBJ2-3; TRBD1 might be the D (6 bases). CDR1 and CDR2 from the germline V gene are SQVTM and ANQGSEA. The CDR3 loop spans 14 amino acids. V was clipped by 6 bases and J by 3 bases, with 16 bases between them. In nucleotides, the CDR3 is TGCAGCGTCTTAGTAGGACAGCCAACAGATACGCAGTATTTT. Its translation is CSVLVGQPTDTQYF.

This chain joins TRBV12-3 or TRBV12-4 and TRBJ2-5; 7 bases agree with TRBD2. The CDR3 contains 14 residues. The trim removed 6 bases at V and 5 bases at J, leaving 9 bases unmatched. CDR3 in DNA: TGTGCCAGCAGCAGCGCGGGGGTTCGGGAGACCCAGTACTTC. Amino acid sequence: CASSSAGVRETQYF.

This clonotype was counted only a few times. This sequence joins TRBV20-1 and TRBJ2-7; D remains unclear. CDR1 and CDR2 (germline): DFQATT, SNEGSKA (reference sequence). The CDR3 has 12 residues. Between the trimmed V and J ends, which lost 5 bases and 3 bases, there was a span of 11 bases. This CDR3 is CSAGRMGYEQYF. CDR3 sequence (DNA): TGCAGTGCTGGTCGGATGGGCTACGAGCAGTACTTC.

V usage is TRBV4-1 and J usage is TRBJ2-1; D unresolved. Germline-derived CDR1 and CDR2 are MGHRA and YSYEKL. V lost 1 base to trimming and J lost 7 bases, with 8 bases between them. This CDR3 has 13 amino acids. Written as DNA, the CDR3 is TGCGCCAGCAGCCAAGTTTTTGGGAATGAGCAGTTCTTC. Translating it yields CASSQVFGNEQFF.

The chain recombines TRBV13 with TRBJ2-7, with 9 bases matching TRBD1. CDR1 PRHDT and CDR2 FYEKMQ come from the germline V gene (reference sequence). CDR3 size: 14 residues. V gave up 5 bases and J gave up 7 bases; unmatched junction bases: 9. The CDR3 DNA reads as TGTGCCAGCAGCCAGGGACAGGGACGCTTGGAGCAGTACTTC. Translation gives CASSQGQGRLEQYF.

The chain carries TRBV29-1 and TRBJ2-1, with D possibly matching TRBD2 (5 bases). V was trimmed by 5 bases and J by 12 bases, leaving 8 bases between them. The germline V gene encodes CDR1 SQVTM and CDR2 ANQGSEA. CDR3 length: 9 residues. CDR3 sequence reads: CSVSEGQFF. CDR3 bases: TGCAGCGTTTCCGAGGGGCAGTTCTTC.

The rearrangement uses TRBV29-1 and TRBJ2-4; tentatively, D is TRBD1 (5 bases). Germline CDR1 and CDR2: SQVTM and ANQGSEA. The V end lost 7 bases, the J end lost 2 bases, and 9 bases lay between the germline ends. The CDR3 is 12 amino acids. CDR3 DNA sequence: TGCAGCGCGGACACCTCCAAAAACATTCAGTACTTC. It codes for CSADTSKNIQYF. The full variable domain, its missing parts supplied by reference TRBV29-1 and TRBJ2-4, is SAVISQKPSRDICQRGTSLTIQCQVDSQVTMMFWYRQQPGQSLTLIATANQGSEATYESGFVIDKFPISRPNLTFSTLTVSNMSPEDSSIYLCSADTSKNIQYFGAGTRLSVL.